One and the same sample provided the 21 T cell receptor beta chains below, sequenced in a study of blood T cell repertoires in COVID-19. Measured with immunoSEQ multiplex PCR; TCRdb has only the in-frame clones, and not every one. The profile shows 250,000 to 350,000 clones, around 85% of them singletons. Sequencing used peripheral blood. These receptor sequences come from a human donor with COVID-19, enrolled during active disease. The donor label of this sample is uncertain.

V gene TRBV27 combines with J gene TRBJ1-4; a possible D gene is TRBD1 (6 bases). Germline V gene lookup returns CDR1 MNHEY and CDR2 SMNVEV (reference sequence). The CDR3 is 12 residues long. V dropped 5 bases and J dropped 10 bases, with 11 bases sitting between them. CDR3 region: CASSRQEGKLFF. The CDR3 nucleotides read TGTGCCAGCAGTAGACAGGAAGGAAAACTGTTTTTT.

The rearrangement joins TRBV30 to TRBJ1-2; TRBD1 is a possible D gene (5 bases). The CDR3 has 15 residues. The germline gives CDR1 GTSNPN, CDR2 SVGIG (reference sequence). Deletions cut 4 bases from V and 8 bases from J, with 23 bases between. CDR3 amino acids: CAWMDNDGRGWGYTF. CDR3 in DNA: TGTGCCTGGATGGATAATGACGGGAGGGGCTGGGGCTACACCTTC.

V and J are TRBV28 and TRBJ1-2; 7 bases are a match to TRBD1. Germline-derived CDR1 and CDR2 are MDHEN and SYDVKM. The V gene end was trimmed by 8 bases and the J gene end by 4 bases; junction bases not matched to a gene: 13. The CDR3 has 15 amino acids. The CDR3 spells CASREQGSDIYGYTF. The DNA of the CDR3 is TGTGCCAGCCGAGAACAGGGGTCCGATATCTATGGCTACACCTTC.

V and J are TRBV4-2 and TRBJ1-2, with 7 bases fitting TRBD1. The germline CDR1 and CDR2 sequences are LGHNA and YNFKEQ. This CDR3 is 14 amino acids long. Trimming cost V 2 bases and J 7 bases; bases outside gene matches: 7. The chain's CDR3 is CASSQQGQSRGYTF. CDR3 DNA sequence: TGTGCCAGCAGCCAACAGGGACAGTCTCGTGGCTACACCTTC.

The V call is TRBV30, the J call TRBJ2-1, with TRBD2 matching 11 bases. The germline gives CDR1 GTSNPN, CDR2 SVGIG (reference sequence). J lost 7 bases, V lost 0 bases, and 5 bases had no gene match. This CDR3 comprises 15 residues. The CDR3, as DNA: TGTGCCTGGAGTGTACTAGCGGGAGTGGTAAATGAGCAGTTCTTC. Translated: CAWSVLAGVVNEQFF.

This sequence joins TRBV5-1 and TRBJ1-6, with 9 nucleotides matching TRBD1. After removal of 4 bases from V and 15 bases from J, the junction contained 8 bases not matched to a gene. Germline V gives CDR1 SGHRS, CDR2 YFSETQ. The CDR3 is 13 amino acids. CDR3 sequence (DNA): TGCGCCAGCAGCGCGGGACAGGGCCCCGGCCTCCACTTT. Translated: CASSAGQGPGLHF.

The gene calls are TRBV11-2 and TRBJ1-2; tentatively, D is TRBD1 (6 bases). The CDR3 is made up of 14 amino acids. Germline V gene sequence: CDR1 SGHAT, CDR2 FQNNGV. Trimming removed 1 base from V and 2 bases from J, with 8 bases in between. DNA of the CDR3: TGTGCCAGCAGCTTAGGGACAGAGAACTATGGCTACACCTTC. Its protein product is CASSLGTENYGYTF.

The V gene is TRBV18, the J gene TRBJ1-5, with D tentatively TRBD1 (6 bases). Germline CDR1 KGHSH, CDR2 LQKENI. The length of the CDR3 is 16 residues. V lost 0 bases, J lost 1 base, and 10 bases lay in between. CDR3 sequence: CASSPPGGLSNQPQHF. DNA for the CDR3: TGTGCCAGCTCACCACCGGGGGGGCTAAGCAATCAGCCCCAGCATTTT.

This clone appeared a single time. J is TRBJ1-6 and V is TRBV6-6; 10 bases are a match to TRBD1. The V and J ends lost 5 bases and 2 bases, in that order; junction bases with no gene match: 6. CDR3 size: 17 residues. Germline CDR1 is MNHNY and CDR2 is SVGAGI (reference sequence). The CDR3 nucleotides are TGTGCCAGCAGTCGTTCCGGGACAGGGGCCTATAATTCACCCCTCCACTTT. Its translation is CASSRSGTGAYNSPLHF.

The rearrangement uses TRBV4-3 and TRBJ1-5, with D possibly being TRBD1 (5 bases). Per the germline V gene, CDR1 is LGHNA and CDR2 is YSLEER. CDR3 length equals 16 residues. V was pared by 1 base and J by 2 bases, with 12 bases between. CDR3 residues: CASSQGLRGGNQPQHF. In nucleotides, the CDR3 is TGCGCCAGCAGCCAAGGGCTGCGGGGGGGCAATCAGCCCCAGCATTTT.

This chain connects TRBV9 to TRBJ2-1; 9 nucleotides line up with TRBD1. Per germline, CDR1 SGDLS and CDR2 YYNGEE. This CDR3 has 17 amino acids. Unmatched junction bases numbered 12, after V lost 4 bases and J lost 4 bases. The CDR3 here is CASSPILQGAGYNEQFF. CDR3 bases: TGTGCCAGCAGCCCAATTTTACAGGGGGCAGGGTACAATGAGCAGTTCTTC.

The chain combines TRBV10-3 with TRBJ2-1; TRBD1 aligns across 11 bases. Per germline, CDR1 ENHRY and CDR2 SYGVKD. The CDR3 is 14 amino acids. The ends lost 7 bases at V and 7 bases at J; junction bases unmatched: 6. The CDR3 here is CAITPGQGGNEQFF. CDR3 DNA sequence: TGTGCCATCACCCCGGGACAGGGGGGAAATGAGCAGTTCTTC.

This clone has just one count. The chain couples TRBV6-1 to TRBJ2-2; the match to TRBD1 covers 11 bases. The CDR3 has 15 residues. V dropped 3 bases and J dropped 5; count of bases not matched to a gene: 2. CDR1 is MNHNS, CDR2 SASEGT, per germline. The DNA of the CDR3 is TGTGCCAGCAGTGACGGGACAGGGGGTACCGGGGAGCTGTTTTTT. This codes for CASSDGTGGTGELFF.

The V and J genes are TRBV7-3 and TRBJ1-5; no definite D call. The V end lost 3 bases, the J end lost 2 bases, and 5 bases lay between the germline ends. CDR1 and CDR2 from the germline V gene are SGHTA and FQGTGA. This CDR3 contains 13 residues. This chain's CDR3 is CASSFGGNQPQHF. The CDR3 DNA sequence: TGTGCCAGCAGCTTCGGGGGCAATCAGCCCCAGCATTTT.

CDR3 amino acids: CASSPRDSPYNEQFF. The CDR3 nucleotides read TGTGCCAGCAGCCCCCGGGACAGTCCTTACAATGAGCAGTTCTTC. The genes are TRBV9 and TRBJ2-1, with TRBD1 matching 7 bases. CDR1 SGDLS and CDR2 YYNGEE come from the germline V gene. The V and J ends lost 4 bases and 4 bases, in that order; junction bases with no gene match: 8. This CDR3 contains 15 residues.

The chain joins TRBV29-1 to TRBJ1-3, with a possible D match to TRBD1 (5 bases). CDR1 and CDR2 (germline): SQVTM, ANQGSEA. V lost 3 bases to trimming and J lost 4 bases, with 10 bases between them. CDR3 length: 13 amino acids. The DNA of the CDR3 is TGCAGCGTTGACAGGGTTGAAGGAAACACCATATATTTT. It yields the protein CSVDRVEGNTIYF.

The genes are TRBV6-1 and TRBJ2-3; 7 nucleotides line up with TRBD1. With V trimmed by 0 bases and J by 5 bases, 2 bases remained unmatched. From germline, CDR1 is MNHNS and CDR2 SASEGT. The CDR3 has 14 residues. CDR3 in DNA: TGTGCCAGCAGTGAAGCGGGACAGTTAGATACGCAGTATTTT. Protein sequence: CASSEAGQLDTQYF.

This chain uses TRBV20-1 with TRBJ1-3, with D uncertain. The CDR3 has 13 residues. The V gene lost 3 bases and the J gene lost 4 bases, with 10 bases spanning the gap. Germline-derived CDR1 and CDR2 are DFQATT and SNEGSKA (reference sequence). CDR3 amino acids: CSASRVGGNTIYF. In DNA, the CDR3 is TGCAGTGCTAGTCGGGTCGGAGGAAACACCATATATTTT.

This chain uses TRBV3-1 (or the pseudogene TRBV3-2) with TRBJ1-1, with 11 nucleotides matching TRBD1. Trimming took 1 base from V and 6 from J; bases not matched to a gene: 4. Germline values: CDR1 LGHDT, CDR2 YNNKEL (reference sequence). The CDR3 has 15 amino acids. This CDR3 is CASSQVPGQGAEAFF. In nucleotides, the CDR3 is TGTGCCAGCAGCCAAGTCCCGGGACAGGGGGCTGAAGCTTTCTTT.

V is TRBV12-2 and J is TRBJ2-7; TRBD1, the D gene given by the table, was not confirmed from the DNA. TRBV12-2 is noted as a pseudogene. The CDR3 sequence is 13 residues long. DNA of the CDR3: TGTGCAAGTAGACTACAGGGTCGCTACGAGCAGTACTTC. Amino acids: CASRLQGRYEQYF.

The chain employs TRBV5-1 and TRBJ2-7; 8 bases match TRBD1. The germline CDR1 and CDR2 sequences are SGHRS and YFSETQ. The CDR3 is 17 residues long. Trimming cost V 0 bases and J 2 bases; bases outside gene matches: 10. CDR3: CASSLDGQGVDPYEQYF. Written as DNA, the CDR3 is TGCGCCAGCAGCTTGGACGGACAGGGCGTTGACCCCTACGAGCAGTACTTC.